The sequence of this T cell receptor beta chain was determined in a study of blood T cell repertoires in COVID-19. The CDR3 extends over 13 amino acids. Germline V gene lookup returns CDR1 WNHNN and CDR2 SYGVQD (reference sequence). Losses at the gene ends were 4 bases for V and 5 bases for J; bases not matched to a gene: 4. Sequenced by immunoSEQ multiplex PCR; TCRdb stores in-frame clones only, minus some. This sample has roughly 230,000 clones, with roughly 80% found just once. The chain has TRBV10-1 and TRBJ1-1; 7 nucleotides line up with TRBD1. The sequence derives from a man aged 50 to 59 who had recovered from COVID-19. Sequencing was done on a sample of PBMCs or T cells enriched from blood (not recorded which). CDR3 residues: CASSGPQGTEAFF. The CDR3, as DNA: TGCGCCAGCAGTGGACCACAGGGGACTGAAGCTTTCTTT.